This T cell receptor beta chain was found in a study of OX40 agonist ivuxolimab in advanced cancers. For the study at large: A diagnosis of hepatocellular carcinoma, melanoma, renal cell or head and neck cancer was present in dose-escalation patients. Study results and caveats: Certain nonresponders additionally had low normalized T-cell clonal expansion.

Of note for this clone: The antigen remains undetermined.

The method was immunoSEQ multiplex PCR; TCRdb's version includes in-frame clones alone and lacks a portion of them. The sample includes approximately 44,000 clones, approximately 86% of them seen just once. Germline CDR1 and CDR2: MNHEY and SMNVEV (reference sequence). The CDR3 length is 15 residues. The V and J ends lost 3 bases and 7 bases respectively, with 13 bases between them. The sample in question was CD4+ or CD8+ T cells sorted from blood, obtained in a trial of the OX40 agonist ivuxolimab. The genes are TRBV27 and TRBJ1-6, with D unresolved. This TCR was recovered from an adult with an advanced solid tumor such as melanoma, head and neck, liver or kidney cancer. This chain's CDR3 is CASSFFGVGNSPLHF. The CDR3 DNA follows: TGTGCCAGCAGTTTTTTCGGGGTAGGCAATTCACCCCTCCACTTT.